This entry lists 23 T cell receptor beta chains sequenced from one sample in a study of T cells after yellow fever vaccination. TCRdb re-derived calls from the 5' RACE reads in MiXCR, one entry per CDR3 protein. The sample carries over 85,000 distinct CDR3 sequences, 8% to 10% recorded once. The sample here was CD8+ T cells not binding an NS4B(214-222) dextramer, sorted from PBMCs, taken roughly 14 days after the first yellow fever vaccination. The receptors come from a man aged 18-30 years who received the YFV17D yellow fever vaccine.

The rearrangement links TRBV5-5 to TRBJ1-2; TRBD1 matches at 8 bases. CDR1 SGHKS and CDR2 YYEKEE come from the germline V gene (reference sequence). The CDR3 loop spans 14 amino acids. V lost 0 bases to trimming and J lost 4 bases; unmatched junction nucleotides: 2. The chain's CDR3 is CASSLGTGSYGYTF. In DNA, the CDR3 is TGTGCCAGCAGCTTGGGGACAGGGTCCTATGGCTACACCTTC. Variable domain in full (rest from reference TRBV5-5 and TRBJ1-2): DAGVTQSPTHLIKTRGQQVTLRCSPISGHKSVSWYQQVLGQGPQFIFQYYEKEERGRGNFPDRFSARQFPNYSSELNVNALLLGDSALYLCASSLGTGSYGYTFGSGTRLTVV.

This clonotype was seen a few times. This chain links TRBV12-3 or TRBV12-4 with TRBJ1-4; D gene unclear. The germline V and J ends were trimmed by 4 bases and 7 bases, with 10 bases remaining between them. This CDR3 region has 13 residues. The CDR3 region has the DNA TGTGCCAGCAGTTCGACCGAATCTGAAAAACTGTTTTTT. Translated, it gives CASSSTESEKLFF.

The V gene is TRBV7-2, the J gene TRBJ2-3; D might be TRBD1 or TRBD2, each matching 6 bases. V dropped 0 bases and J dropped 5 bases, with 18 bases sitting between them. CDR3 length: 17 residues. Germline lookup yields CDR1 SGHTA and CDR2 FQGNSA. This CDR3 is CASSLARRGAREDTQYF. The CDR3 DNA is TGTGCCAGCAGCTTAGCAAGAAGGGGGGCTAGAGAAGATACGCAGTATTTT. Full variable domain (remainder filled in from reference TRBV7-2 and TRBJ2-3): GAGVSQSPSNKVTEKGKDVELRCDPISGHTALYWYRQSLGQGLEFLIYFQGNSAPDKSGLPSDRFSAERTGGSVSTLTIQRTQQEDSAVYLCASSLARRGAREDTQYFGPGTRLTVL.

This chain links TRBV20-1 with TRBJ2-1, with D hard to call. This CDR3 has 13 amino acids. The germline V gene has CDR1 DFQATT and CDR2 SNEGSKA (reference sequence). Trimming removed 4 bases at V and 3 bases at J, with 10 bases between. The CDR3 loop is CSANQPDYNEQFF. The CDR3 DNA sequence: TGCAGTGCTAACCAGCCGGACTACAATGAGCAGTTCTTC.

The V gene is TRBV2, the J gene TRBJ1-5; no clear D gene. The CDR3 consists of 15 residues. Trimming took off 5 bases at V and 3 bases at J, with 14 bases between the two ends. CDR1 SNHLY and CDR2 FYNNEI come from the germline V gene. The CDR3 loop reads CASSPIGRDNQPQHF. The CDR3 nucleotides read TGTGCCAGCAGTCCTATCGGACGGGACAATCAGCCCCAGCATTTT.

The table lists this clonotype with a few counts. The V call is TRBV3-1, the J call TRBJ2-5; TRBD1 aligns across 7 bases. CDR1 and CDR2 from the germline V gene are LGHDT and YNNKEL (reference sequence). J was trimmed by 1 base and V by 0 bases; bases with no gene match: 5. The CDR3 totals 16 residues. For the CDR3, the DNA is TGTGCCAGCAGCCAAGAGGCGACAGGGAGCCAAGAGACCCAGTACTTC. Amino acids: CASSQEATGSQETQYF.

A few counts support this clonotype. The chain is built from TRBV5-4 and TRBJ2-2; TRBD1 is a possible D gene (5 bases). From germline, CDR1 is SGHNT and CDR2 YYREEE (reference sequence). The V gene lost 4 bases and the J gene lost 0 bases, with 13 bases spanning the gap. This CDR3 has 16 residues. The CDR3: CASSRVGVPNTGELFF. The DNA for the CDR3 is TGTGCCAGCAGCAGGGTAGGGGTTCCGAACACCGGGGAGCTGTTTTTT.

This clonotype was detected a few times. The V gene is TRBV6-2 or TRBV6-3, the J gene TRBJ2-7; a weak D match, TRBD1 (5 bases). CDR1 and CDR2 (germline): MNHEY, SVGEGT. This CDR3 has 16 residues. Trimming cost V 2 bases and J 5 bases, with 19 bases left between them. DNA of the CDR3: TGTGCCAGCAGTTACCGGGTGGCGGCAGGGTCACACGAGCAGTACTTC. Protein product: CASSYRVAAGSHEQYF.

This clonotype was seen more than once but under ten times. CDR3 residues: CASRAGLSSYNEQFF. The DNA for the CDR3 is TGTGCCAGCAGGGCAGGGTTAAGCTCCTACAATGAGCAGTTCTTC. This rearrangement joins TRBV6-1 to TRBJ2-1, with a weak D call TRBD1 (5 bases). The CDR3 loop spans 15 amino acids. The V gene lost 6 bases and the J gene lost 0 bases, with 12 bases spanning the gap. Germline V gives CDR1 MNHNS, CDR2 SASEGT.

This clonotype was counted a few times. The CDR3 is CSVAGTESPKSTDTQYF. DNA of the CDR3: TGCAGCGTGGCCGGGACGGAGTCACCAAAAAGCACAGATACGCAGTATTTT. The genes are TRBV29-1 and TRBJ2-3, with D perhaps given as TRBD1 or TRBD2 (5 bases each). Germline lookup yields CDR1 SQVTM and CDR2 ANQGSEA. Trimming removed 6 bases from V and 0 bases from J, with 22 bases in between. The CDR3 contains 17 residues.

The chain has TRBV4-1 and TRBJ2-7; 7 nucleotides match TRBD1. The CDR3 loop spans 15 amino acids. After removal of 3 bases from V and 1 base from J, the junction contained 6 bases not matched to a gene. From germline, CDR1 is MGHRA and CDR2 YSYEKL. CDR3 in DNA: TGCGCCAGCAGCCAGACCCGGGACAGTTCCTACGAGCAGTACGTC. Amino acids: CASSQTRDSSYEQYV.

This clonotype came up a few times. The chain joins TRBV24-1 to TRBJ1-4, with D perhaps TRBD1 (6 bases). This CDR3 has 17 amino acids. The germline gives CDR1 KGHDR, CDR2 SFDVKD. V gave up 2 bases and J gave up 3 bases, with 15 bases separating them. The CDR3 DNA is TGTGCCACCAGTGATTCCAGGGGTGGATGGGCTAATGAAAAACTGTTTTTT. Its protein is CATSDSRGGWANEKLFF.

This clonotype was seen only a few times. The CDR3 nucleotides read TGTGCCAGCAGTTACTCTCTGGCAGGGCCGTGGCATTTT. Translated, it gives CASSYSLAGPWHF. The rearrangement links TRBV6-5 to TRBJ1-5; D perhaps matches TRBD1 (5 bases). Between the trimmed V and J ends, which lost 0 bases and 15 bases, there was a span of 15 bases. Germline CDR1 MNHEY, CDR2 SVGAGI. The length of the CDR3 is 13 residues.

The rearrangement uses TRBV28 and TRBJ2-7; TRBD2 might be the D (5 bases). V lost 5 bases and J lost 3, with 14 bases in between. The germline CDR1 and CDR2 sequences are MDHEN and SYDVKM. The CDR3 length is 14 residues. The CDR3, as DNA: TGTGCCAGCAGTATGGCGGGCAGGATCTACGAGCAGTACGTC. Translated: CASSMAGRIYEQYV.

In its sample, this clonotype was seen a few times. The chain has TRBV25-1 and TRBJ2-5; no clear D. This CDR3 contains 12 residues. Trimming cost V 4 bases and J 5 bases, with 8 bases left between them. CDR1 and CDR2 from the germline V gene are MGHDK and SYGVNS. The CDR3 sequence is CASSGVLETQYF. The CDR3 DNA reads as TGTGCCAGCAGTGGGGTGCTGGAGACCCAGTACTTC. The whole variable domain, remainder taken from reference TRBV25-1 and TRBJ2-5, is EADIYQTPRYLVIGTGKKITLECSQTMGHDKMYWYQQDPGMELHLIHYSYGVNSTEKGDLSSESTVSRIRTEHFPLTLESARPSHTSQYLCASSGVLETQYFGPGTRLLVL.

A few counts support this clonotype. The rearrangement links TRBV9 to TRBJ2-5, with D hard to call. The CDR3 loop spans 14 amino acids. Trimming cost V 1 base and J 0 bases, with 7 bases left between them. CDR1 is SGDLS and CDR2 is YYNGEE in the germline V gene. CDR3 protein: CASSVHGYQETQYF. In nucleotides, the CDR3 is TGTGCCAGCAGCGTACATGGGTACCAAGAGACCCAGTACTTC. Together with reference TRBV9 and TRBJ2-5, the CDR3 gives the full variable domain: DSGVTQTPKHLITATGQRVTLRCSPRSGDLSVYWYQQSLDQGLQFLIQYYNGEERAKGNILERFSAQQFPDLHSELNLSSLELGDSALYFCASSVHGYQETQYFGPGTRLLVL.

V usage is TRBV9 and J usage is TRBJ2-3; D possibly corresponds to TRBD2 (6 bases). The V gene lost 1 base and the J gene lost 3 bases, with 15 bases spanning the gap. The CDR3 has 16 residues. In germline, CDR1 is SGDLS, CDR2 YYNGEE. The CDR3 here is CASSVYSGLATDTQYF. CDR3 in DNA: TGTGCCAGCAGCGTATACTCCGGGCTAGCGACAGATACGCAGTATTTT. The full variable domain, in which reference TRBV9 and TRBJ2-3 provide the parts outside the CDR3, is DSGVTQTPKHLITATGQRVTLRCSPRSGDLSVYWYQQSLDQGLQFLIQYYNGEERAKGNILERFSAQQFPDLHSELNLSSLELGDSALYFCASSVYSGLATDTQYFGPGTRLTVL.

The V and J genes are TRBV4-1 and TRBJ2-5, with a weak D call TRBD2 (6 bases). The CDR3 has 14 amino acids. Germline V gene sequence: CDR1 MGHRA, CDR2 YSYEKL. V dropped 2 bases and J dropped 3 bases, with 10 bases sitting between them. CDR3 region: CASSQWSGEETQYF. The CDR3 coding sequence is TGCGCCAGCAGCCAATGGTCGGGGGAAGAGACCCAGTACTTC.

This clonotype showed up just a few times. CDR3 sequence (DNA): TGCGCCAGCAGCTTGGGTCTGGGACAGACTATCTACGAGCAGTACTTC. It translates to CASSLGLGQTIYEQYF. The rearrangement joins TRBV5-1 to TRBJ2-7, with 7 bases aligning to TRBD1. Losses at the gene ends were 0 bases for V and 3 bases for J; bases not matched to a gene: 9. The CDR3 runs to 16 residues. Germline CDR1 and CDR2: SGHRS and YFSETQ.

The gene calls are TRBV7-8 and TRBJ2-7; 8 nucleotides match TRBD1. This CDR3 region has 16 residues. The junction had 12 bases not matched to a gene; V was cut back by 5 bases and J by 3 bases. Germline V gives CDR1 SGHVS, CDR2 FQNEAQ. The CDR3 is CASSTLVGDRYYEQYF. As DNA, the CDR3 is TGTGCCAGCAGCACTCTAGTAGGGGACAGGTACTACGAGCAGTACTTC.

This clonotype occurred many times. The chain links TRBV7-6 to TRBJ1-1; D possibly corresponds to TRBD1 (6 bases). The length of the CDR3 is 16 residues. Germline lookup yields CDR1 SGHVS and CDR2 FNYEAQ. The germline V and J ends were trimmed by 4 bases and 2 bases, with 17 bases remaining between them. The CDR3 coding sequence is TGTGCCAGCAGCTCCCCTGATTATGGGACAAACACTGAAGCTTTCTTT. Translated: CASSSPDYGTNTEAFF. The full variable domain, with the rest looked up from reference TRBV7-6 and TRBJ1-1, is GAGVSQSPRYKVTKRGQDVALRCDPISGHVSLYWYRQALGQGPEFLTYFNYEAQQDKSGLPNDRFSAERPEGSISTLTIQRTEQRDSAMYRCASSSPDYGTNTEAFFGQGTRLTVV.

This clonotype was detected only a few times. The chain combines TRBV12-3 or TRBV12-4 with TRBJ2-1; tentatively, D is TRBD1 or TRBD2 (5 bases each). The length of the CDR3 is 15 residues. The V end was cut by 6 bases, the J end by 8 bases, with 20 bases between. For the CDR3, the DNA is TGTGCCAGCAGATCCGGGACCCTCCTTTTGGATGAGCAGTTCTTC. Translated: CASRSGTLLLDEQFF.

The chain joins TRBV19 to TRBJ1-2; no clear D gene. The CDR3 spans 12 residues. Per germline, CDR1 LNHDA and CDR2 SQIVND (reference sequence). Trimming took off 6 bases at V and 0 bases at J, with 5 bases between the two ends. This CDR3 is CASSGSNYGYTF. CDR3 nucleotide sequence: TGTGCCAGTAGCGGGTCTAACTATGGCTACACCTTC.